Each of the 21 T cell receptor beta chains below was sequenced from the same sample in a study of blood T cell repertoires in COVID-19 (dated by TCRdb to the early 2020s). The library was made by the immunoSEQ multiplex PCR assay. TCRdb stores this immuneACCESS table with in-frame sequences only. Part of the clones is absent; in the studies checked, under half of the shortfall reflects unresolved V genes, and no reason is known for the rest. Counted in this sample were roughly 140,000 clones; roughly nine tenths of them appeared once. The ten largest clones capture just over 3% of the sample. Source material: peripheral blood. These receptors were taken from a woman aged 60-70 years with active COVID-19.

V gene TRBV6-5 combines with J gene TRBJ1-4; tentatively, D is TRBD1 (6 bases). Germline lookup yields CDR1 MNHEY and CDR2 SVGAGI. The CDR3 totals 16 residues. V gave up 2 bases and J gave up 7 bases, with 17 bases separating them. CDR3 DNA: TGTGCCAGCAGTTACGGCGGGGGGGCGCAGGGTGAAAAACTGTTTTTT. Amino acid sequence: CASSYGGGAQGEKLFF.

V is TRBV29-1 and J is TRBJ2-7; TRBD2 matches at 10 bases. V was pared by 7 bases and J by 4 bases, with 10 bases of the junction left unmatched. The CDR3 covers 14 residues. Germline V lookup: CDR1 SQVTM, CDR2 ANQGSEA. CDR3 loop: CSALLAGAMYEQYF. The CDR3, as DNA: TGCAGCGCCCTCCTAGCGGGAGCTATGTACGAGCAGTACTTC.

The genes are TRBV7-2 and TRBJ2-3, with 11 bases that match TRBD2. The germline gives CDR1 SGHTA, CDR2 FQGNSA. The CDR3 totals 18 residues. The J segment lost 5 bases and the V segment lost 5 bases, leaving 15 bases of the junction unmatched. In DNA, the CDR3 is TGTGCCAGCAGCCCCTTGTCTTATAGCGGGAGGGGACGAGATACGCAGTATTTT. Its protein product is CASSPLSYSGRGRDTQYF.

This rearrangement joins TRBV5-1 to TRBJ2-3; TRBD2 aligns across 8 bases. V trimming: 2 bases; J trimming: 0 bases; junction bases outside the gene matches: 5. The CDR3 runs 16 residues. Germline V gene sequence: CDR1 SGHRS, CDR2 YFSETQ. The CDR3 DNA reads TGCGCCAGCAGCTTAGGGGCTAGCGGGAGCACAGATACGCAGTATTTT. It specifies CASSLGASGSTDTQYF.

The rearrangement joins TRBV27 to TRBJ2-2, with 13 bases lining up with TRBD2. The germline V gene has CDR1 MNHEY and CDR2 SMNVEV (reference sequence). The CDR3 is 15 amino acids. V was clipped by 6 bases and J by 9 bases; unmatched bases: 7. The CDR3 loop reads CASRRTSGSPRELFF. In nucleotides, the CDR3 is TGTGCCAGCAGAAGGACTAGCGGGAGCCCGAGGGAGCTGTTTTTT.

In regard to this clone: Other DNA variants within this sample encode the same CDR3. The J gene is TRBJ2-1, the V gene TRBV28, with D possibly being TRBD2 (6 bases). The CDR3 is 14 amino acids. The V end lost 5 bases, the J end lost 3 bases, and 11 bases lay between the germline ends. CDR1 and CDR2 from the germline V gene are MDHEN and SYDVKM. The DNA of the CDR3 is TGTGCCAGCAGTCTACTAGCAGGCTACAATGAGCAGTTCTTC. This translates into CASSLLAGYNEQFF.

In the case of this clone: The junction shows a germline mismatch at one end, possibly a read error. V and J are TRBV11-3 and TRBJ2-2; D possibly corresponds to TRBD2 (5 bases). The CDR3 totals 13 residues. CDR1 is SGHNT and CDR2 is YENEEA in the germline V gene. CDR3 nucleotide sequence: TGTGCCAGCAGCTTAGTGCTCGCCGGGAAGCTGTTTTTT. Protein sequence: CASSLVLAGKLFF.

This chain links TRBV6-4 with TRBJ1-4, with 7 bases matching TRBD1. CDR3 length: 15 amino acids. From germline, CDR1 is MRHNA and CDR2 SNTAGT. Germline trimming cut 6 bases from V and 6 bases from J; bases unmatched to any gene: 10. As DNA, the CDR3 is TGTGCCAGCAGCAGAACAGGGGCGGTAGATGAAAAACTGTTTTTT. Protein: CASSRTGAVDEKLFF.

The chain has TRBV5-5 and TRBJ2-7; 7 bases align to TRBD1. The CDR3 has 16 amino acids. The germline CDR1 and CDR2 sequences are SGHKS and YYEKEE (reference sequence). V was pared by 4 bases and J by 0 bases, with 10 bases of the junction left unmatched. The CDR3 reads CASSPRGQTSSYEQYF. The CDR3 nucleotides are TGTGCCAGCAGCCCCAGGGGACAGACGAGCTCCTACGAGCAGTACTTC.

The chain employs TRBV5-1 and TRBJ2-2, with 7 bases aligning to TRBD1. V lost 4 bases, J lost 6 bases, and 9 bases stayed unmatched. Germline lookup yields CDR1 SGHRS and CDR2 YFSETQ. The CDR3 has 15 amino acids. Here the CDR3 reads CASSKRQGLAGELFF. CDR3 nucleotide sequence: TGCGCCAGCAGCAAGCGACAGGGTTTAGCCGGGGAGCTGTTTTTT.

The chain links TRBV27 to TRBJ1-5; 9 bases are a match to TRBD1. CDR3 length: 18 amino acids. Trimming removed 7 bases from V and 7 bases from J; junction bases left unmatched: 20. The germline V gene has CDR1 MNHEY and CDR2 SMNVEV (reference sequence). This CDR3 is CASTTISQLTGGWQPQHF. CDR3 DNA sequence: TGTGCCAGCACCACTATTAGCCAACTAACAGGGGGCTGGCAGCCCCAGCATTTT.

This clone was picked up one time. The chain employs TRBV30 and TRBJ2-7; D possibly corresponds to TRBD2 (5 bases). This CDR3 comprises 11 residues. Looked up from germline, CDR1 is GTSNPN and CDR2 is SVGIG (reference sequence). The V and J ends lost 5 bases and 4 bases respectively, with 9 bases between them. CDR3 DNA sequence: TGTGCCTGGGGACGGAGGTACGAGCAGTACTTC. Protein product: CAWGRRYEQYF.

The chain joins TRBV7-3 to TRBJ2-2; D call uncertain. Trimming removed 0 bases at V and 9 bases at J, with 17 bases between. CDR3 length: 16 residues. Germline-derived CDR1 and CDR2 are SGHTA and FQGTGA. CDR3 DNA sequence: TGTGCCAGCAGCTTAACGGCCGGGTTGCACGGCCGGGAGCTGTTTTTT. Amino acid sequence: CASSLTAGLHGRELFF. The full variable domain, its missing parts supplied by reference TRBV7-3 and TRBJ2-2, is GAGVSQTPSNKVTEKGKYVELRCDPISGHTALYWYRQSLGQGPEFLIYFQGTGAADDSGLPNDRFFAVRPEGSVSTLKIQRTERGDSAVYLCASSLTAGLHGRELFFGEGSRLTVL.

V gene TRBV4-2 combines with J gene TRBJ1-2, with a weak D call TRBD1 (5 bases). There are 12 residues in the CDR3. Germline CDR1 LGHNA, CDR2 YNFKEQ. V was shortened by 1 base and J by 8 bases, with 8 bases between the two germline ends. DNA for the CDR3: TGTGCCAGCAGCCAAGGAAGGGGAGGCTACACCTTC. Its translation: CASSQGRGGYTF.

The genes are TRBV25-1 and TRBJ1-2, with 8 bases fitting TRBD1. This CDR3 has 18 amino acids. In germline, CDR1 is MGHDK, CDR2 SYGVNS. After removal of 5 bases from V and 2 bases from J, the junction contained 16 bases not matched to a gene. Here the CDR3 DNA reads TGTGCCAGCAGTACCGACAGGGGACGCCTTCTCACAAACTATGGCTACACCTTC. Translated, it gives CASSTDRGRLLTNYGYTF.

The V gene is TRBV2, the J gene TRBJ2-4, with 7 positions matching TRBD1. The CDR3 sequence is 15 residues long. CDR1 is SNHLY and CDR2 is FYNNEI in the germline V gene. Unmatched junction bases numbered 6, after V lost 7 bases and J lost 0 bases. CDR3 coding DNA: TGTGCCAGCAATTCACAGGGGCTAGCCAAAAACATTCAGTACTTC. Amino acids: CASNSQGLAKNIQYF.

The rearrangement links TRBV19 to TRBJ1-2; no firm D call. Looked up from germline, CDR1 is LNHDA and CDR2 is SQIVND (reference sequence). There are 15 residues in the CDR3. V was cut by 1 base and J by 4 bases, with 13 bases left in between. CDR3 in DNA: TGTGCCAGTAGTATAGCTACAGCCCTTTCCTATGGCTACACCTTC. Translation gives CASSIATALSYGYTF.

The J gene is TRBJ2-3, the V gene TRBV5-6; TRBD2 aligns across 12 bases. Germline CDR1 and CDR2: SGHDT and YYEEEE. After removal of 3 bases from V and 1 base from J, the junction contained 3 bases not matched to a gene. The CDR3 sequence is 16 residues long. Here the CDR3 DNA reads TGTGCCAGCAGCTGGACTAGCGGGACAGGCACAGATACGCAGTATTTT. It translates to CASSWTSGTGTDTQYF.

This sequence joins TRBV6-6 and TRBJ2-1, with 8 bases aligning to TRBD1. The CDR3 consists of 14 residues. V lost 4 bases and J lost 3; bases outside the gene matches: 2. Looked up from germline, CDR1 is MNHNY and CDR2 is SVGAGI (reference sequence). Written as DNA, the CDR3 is TGTGCCAGCAGTTTCGACAGGGGCTACAATGAGCAGTTCTTC. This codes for CASSFDRGYNEQFF.

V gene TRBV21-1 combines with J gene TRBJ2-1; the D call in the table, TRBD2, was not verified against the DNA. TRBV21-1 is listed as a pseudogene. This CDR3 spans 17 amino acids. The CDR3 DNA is TGTGCCAGCAGCAAAGATTTGCTAGCGGGAGCCTACAATGAGCAGTTCTTC. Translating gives CASSKDLLAGAYNEQFF.

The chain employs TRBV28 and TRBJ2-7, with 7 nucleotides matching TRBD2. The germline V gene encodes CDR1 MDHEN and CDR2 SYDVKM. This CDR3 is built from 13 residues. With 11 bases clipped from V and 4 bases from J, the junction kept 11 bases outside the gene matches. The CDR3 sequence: CAVVGGVGYEQYF. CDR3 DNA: TGTGCCGTAGTTGGGGGGGTAGGATACGAGCAGTACTTC.